A selection of T cell receptor beta chains follows, all from one sample in a study of blood T cell repertoires in COVID-19. Profiling relied on immunoSEQ multiplex PCR, and the TCRdb table lists in-frame clones only, not all of them. The sample shows 90,000 to 110,000 clones, 84% of them seen only once. Sample: peripheral blood. These receptors came from a woman of 80 years or more with active or convalescent COVID-19. The CDR3 runs from the conserved cysteine through the conserved F or W. A D gene is named only where the DNA matches it firmly. Size values are once, few and many counts, or a class for expanded clones, and some rows have none.

J gene	D gene	V gene	clone size	CDR3 length	CDR3 protein	CDR3 DNA
TRBJ2-7	TRBD2	TRBV5-1	-	18	CASSWQTLAGDNYYEQYF	TGCGCCAGCAGCTGGCAGACACTAGCGGGGGACAATTACTACGAGCAGTACTTC
TRBJ1-1	-	TRBV7-8	-	15	CASSLLSGGDTEAFF	TGTGCCAGCAGCTTATTATCGGGGGGGGACACTGAAGCTTTCTTT
TRBJ1-5	-	TRBV6-5	-	14	CASKLTGDYQPQHF	TGTGCCAGCAAACTGACAGGAGATTATCAGCCCCAGCATTTT
TRBJ1-4	-	TRBV5-8	-	16	CASSPRGLLTNEKLFF	TGTGCCAGCAGCCCCCGGGGACTCCTAACTAATGAAAAACTGTTTTTT
TRBJ2-2	-	TRBV6-5	few	13	CASKKGVTGELFF	TGTGCCAGCAAAAAGGGGGTGACCGGGGAGCTGTTTTTT
TRBJ2-7	-	TRBV6-5	-	15	CASSKRLGSSYEQYF	TGTGCCAGCAGCAAAAGGTTGGGGAGTTCCTACGAGCAGTACTTC
TRBJ2-5	-	TRBV4-2	-	14	CASSQDGFGETQYF	TGTGCCAGCAGCCAAGACGGTTTCGGGGAGACCCAGTACTTC
TRBJ2-7	-	TRBV12-3/TRBV12-4	-	12	CASSLGPLEQYF	TGTGCCAGCAGTTTGGGCCCTCTCGAGCAGTACTTC
TRBJ1-1	-	TRBV5-1	-	15	CASSPGGQRNTEAFF	TGCGCCAGCAGCCCGGGGGGGCAACGGAACACTGAAGCTTTCTTT
TRBJ1-2	-	TRBV18	-	15	CASSPPMGQPWGYTF	TGTGCCAGCTCACCACCCATGGGCCAGCCGTGGGGCTACACCTTC
TRBJ2-2	TRBD1	TRBV5-1	once	15	CASSPSGTGNGELFF	TGCGCCAGCAGCCCGTCCGGGACAGGAAACGGGGAGCTGTTTTTT
TRBJ2-7	TRBD2	TRBV25-1	-	17	CASSEGVLGLAGGEQYF	TGTGCCAGCAGTGAAGGAGTCCTGGGGCTAGCGGGAGGCGAGCAGTACTTC
TRBJ2-7	-	TRBV3-1/TRBV3-2	-	14	CASSQDTGRNEQYF	TGTGCCAGCAGCCAAGACACAGGGCGGAACGAGCAGTACTTC
TRBJ1-6	-	TRBV27	-	14	CASSLQGHNSPLHF	TGTGCCAGCAGTCTTCAGGGGCACAATTCACCCCTCCACTTT
TRBJ1-4	TRBD1	TRBV5-4	-	17	CASSRTGGSGANEKLFF	TGTGCCAGCAGTCGGACAGGGGGTTCAGGGGCTAATGAAAAACTGTTTTTT
TRBJ2-1	-	TRBV21-1	-	17	CASSNLSLAARGDEQFF	TGTGCCAGCAGCAATCTCTCTCTAGCGGCAAGGGGTGATGAGCAGTTCTTC
TRBJ2-7	TRBD2	TRBV27	-	16	CASSLGRLAVSYEQYF	TGTGCCAGCAGTCTCGGGCGACTAGCGGTCTCCTACGAGCAGTACTTC
TRBJ1-1	-	TRBV28	-	16	CASSSTIGAVNTEAFF	TGTGCCAGCAGTTCAACCATAGGGGCCGTGAACACTGAAGCTTTCTTT
TRBJ2-1	-	TRBV5-1	-	14	CASSPEEGYNEQFF	TGCGCCAGCAGCCCGGAGGAGGGTTACAATGAGCAGTTCTTC
TRBJ2-1	TRBD2	TRBV24-1	-	15	CATSNELAGGNEQFF	TGTGCCACCAGCAACGAGCTAGCGGGAGGCAATGAGCAGTTCTTC
TRBJ2-1	TRBD2	TRBV11-2	-	13	CASSFGRENEQFF	TGTGCCAGCAGCTTCGGGAGGGAAAATGAGCAGTTCTTC
TRBJ1-3	-	TRBV28	-	15	CASIRGGESGNTIYF	TGTGCCAGCATCAGAGGTGGGGAGTCTGGAAACACCATATATTTT
TRBJ2-2	TRBD1	TRBV28	-	16	CASSLIGGGWTGELFF	TGTGCCAGCAGTTTAATAGGGGGCGGATGGACCGGGGAGCTGTTTTTT
TRBJ2-3	TRBD2	TRBV30	-	14	CAWTRTSGRNTQYF	TGTGCCTGGACTAGGACTAGCGGGAGAAATACGCAGTATTTT
TRBJ2-7	-	TRBV10-3	once	16	CAISEMLTPSSYEQYF	TGTGCCATCAGTGAGATGCTTACACCAAGCTCCTACGAGCAGTACTTC
TRBJ1-4	-	TRBV5-3	-	14	CARSLVLMIEKLFF	TGTGCCAGAAGCTTGGTCCTAATGATAGAAAAACTGTTTTTT